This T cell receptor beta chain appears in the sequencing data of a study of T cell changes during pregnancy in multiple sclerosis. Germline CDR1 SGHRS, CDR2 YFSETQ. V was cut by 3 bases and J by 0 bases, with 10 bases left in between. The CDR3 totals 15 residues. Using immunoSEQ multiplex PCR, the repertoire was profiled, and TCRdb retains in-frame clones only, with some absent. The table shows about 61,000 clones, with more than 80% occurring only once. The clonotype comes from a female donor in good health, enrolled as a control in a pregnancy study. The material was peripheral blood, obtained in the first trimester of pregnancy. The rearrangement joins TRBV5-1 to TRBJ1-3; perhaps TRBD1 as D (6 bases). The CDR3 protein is CASSSQGFSGNTIYF. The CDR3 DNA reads TGCGCCAGCAGCTCACAGGGATTCTCTGGAAACACCATATATTTT.